Listed here are 5 T cell receptor beta chains from one sample, sequenced in a study of identifying expanded T cells in peripheral blood (dated by TCRdb to about 2019). The method behind the library was the immunoSEQ multiplex PCR assay. What TCRdb holds here is the immuneACCESS table cut down to in-frame rearrangements. Part of the clones is not present; checked against another copy, under half of the missing clones reflect an unresolved V gene, and the others are unexplained. The table for this sample lists 100,000 to 150,000 clones; 70% to 90% of them were counted only once. Clones ranked in the top ten supply approximately 8% of the sample. Sample: blood. The receptors shown here come from a person between 18 and 70 years old in good health.

The V call is TRBV5-1, the J call TRBJ1-6; possibly TRBD1 for D (6 bases). V shed 0 bases and J shed 8 bases, with 12 bases lying between them. CDR1 is SGHRS and CDR2 is YFSETQ in the germline V gene. The CDR3 has 15 residues. In DNA, the CDR3 is TGCGCCAGCAGCTTGGGTGGTCAGGGGCATTCACCCCTCCACTTT. Its protein is CASSLGGQGHSPLHF.

The J gene is TRBJ2-7, the V gene TRBV7-3; 8 bases fit TRBD2. V trimming: 7 bases; J trimming: 0 bases; junction bases outside the gene matches: 5. The CDR3 spans 14 residues. Germline CDR1 is SGHTA and CDR2 is FQGTGA. The CDR3 coding sequence is TGTGCCAGCAAGCGGGAGAGTAGCTCCTACGAGCAGTACTTC. The encoded protein is CASKRESSSYEQYF.

This clone was observed a handful of times. V is TRBV6-6 and J is TRBJ2-7; TRBD1 is a possible D gene (6 bases). This CDR3 comprises 13 residues. V was pared by 6 bases and J by 3 bases, with 12 bases between. Germline V CDR1 and CDR2: MNHNY, SVGAGI (reference sequence). The CDR3 loop reads CASSDRQSYEQYF. DNA of the CDR3: TGTGCCAGCAGCGACAGGCAGAGCTACGAGCAGTACTTC.

The chain joins TRBV7-9 to TRBJ2-7; the D gene is possibly TRBD2 (5 bases). This CDR3 contains 14 residues. V shed 5 bases and J shed 2 bases, with 13 bases lying between them. The germline gives CDR1 SEHNR, CDR2 FQNEAQ (reference sequence). CDR3 in amino acids: CASSKYSGAYEQYF. The DNA for the CDR3 is TGTGCCAGCAGCAAATATTCCGGGGCCTACGAGCAGTACTTC.

This chain uses TRBV6-5 with TRBJ1-3; D not resolved. V lost 5 bases to trimming and J lost 2 bases, with 10 bases between them. Germline V lookup: CDR1 MNHEY, CDR2 SVGAGI. The CDR3 is 14 residues long. The CDR3 bases are TGTGCCAGCAGTCATAGGAATGCTGGAAACACCATATATTTT. Protein: CASSHRNAGNTIYF.